This is a list of T cell receptor beta chains from one sample in a study of HIV-infected children after antiretroviral therapy interruption. From the 3' RACE reads, TCRdb called clonotypes with MiXCR, one entry per CDR3 protein. The sample holds about 83,000 distinct CDR3 sequences, around 6.9% seen once. The sequencing here drew on CD45RA+ CD4+ T cells from PBMCs, pooled from several time points, taken from a donor given antiretroviral therapy, either interrupted or continuous. The origin of the receptors is a pool of human donors with HIV. The conserved cysteine and the conserved F or W are not part of the CDR3 here. Fields, in order: V gene, J gene, CDR3 protein.

>TRBV5-1|TRBJ2-7
ASSYGQGYGEQY
>TRBV14|TRBJ1-2
ASSQGEGAGGYT
>TRBV18|TRBJ2-3
ASSPKKTDISTDTQY
>TRBV7-2|TRBJ2-7
ASSSTPRTSPHEQY
>TRBV12-3/TRBV12-4|TRBJ1-5
ASSRGFQPQH
>TRBV4-1|TRBJ2-3
ASSQDPGLAGASSTDTQY
>TRBV10-3|TRBJ1-5
AISVSGNQPQH
>TRBV7-2|TRBJ1-1
ASSPMDSSEAF
>TRBV7-3|TRBJ2-7
ASSRQPTSEQY
>TRBV14|TRBJ2-1
ASSQQGTSGYNEQF
>TRBV5-1|TRBJ2-3
ASSRTSGGGTDTQY
>TRBV6-5|TRBJ2-2
ASTRTNTGELF
>TRBV18|TRBJ2-3
ASSPPKGNTDTQY
>TRBV7-9|TRBJ1-1
ASSWDTNTEAF
>TRBV11-2|TRBJ2-1
ASSFFDNIKGGEQF
>TRBV27|TRBJ1-6
ASSFGTSSPLH
>TRBV5-1|TRBJ2-1
ASSQGRIYNEQF
>TRBV6-4|TRBJ1-1
ASSAWAARTEAF
>TRBV29-1|TRBJ1-5
SVVLTGGQPQH
>TRBV12-3/TRBV12-4|TRBJ1-4
ASSWDRGRTNEKLF
>TRBV9|TRBJ2-3
ASSVLLSTDTQY